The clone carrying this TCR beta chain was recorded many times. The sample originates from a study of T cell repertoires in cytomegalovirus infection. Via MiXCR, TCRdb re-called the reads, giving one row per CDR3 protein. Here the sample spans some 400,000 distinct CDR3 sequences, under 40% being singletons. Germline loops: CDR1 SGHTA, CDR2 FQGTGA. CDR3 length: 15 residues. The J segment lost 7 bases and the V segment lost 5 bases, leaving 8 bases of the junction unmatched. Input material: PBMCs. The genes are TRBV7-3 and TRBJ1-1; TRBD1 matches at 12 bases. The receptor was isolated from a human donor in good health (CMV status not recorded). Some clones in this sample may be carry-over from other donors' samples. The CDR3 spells CASSVGTGGWGEAFF. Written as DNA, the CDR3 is TGTGCCAGCAGCGTCGGGACAGGGGGCTGGGGTGAAGCTTTCTTT. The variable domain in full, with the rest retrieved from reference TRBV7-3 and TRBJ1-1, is GAGVSQTPSNKVTEKGKYVELRCDPISGHTALYWYRQSLGQGPEFLIYFQGTGAADDSGLPNDRFFAVRPEGSVSTLKIQRTERGDSAVYLCASSVGTGGWGEAFFGQGTRLTVV.